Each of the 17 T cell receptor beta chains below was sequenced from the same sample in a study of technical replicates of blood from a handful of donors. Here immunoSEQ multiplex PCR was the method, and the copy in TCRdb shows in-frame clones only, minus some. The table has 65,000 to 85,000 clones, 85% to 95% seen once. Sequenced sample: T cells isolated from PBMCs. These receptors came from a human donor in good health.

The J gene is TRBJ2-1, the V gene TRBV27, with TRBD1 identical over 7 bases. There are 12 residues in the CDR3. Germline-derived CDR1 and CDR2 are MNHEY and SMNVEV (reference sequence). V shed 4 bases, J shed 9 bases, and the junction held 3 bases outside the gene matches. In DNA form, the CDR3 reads TGTGCCAGCAGTTCGACAGGGCTTGAGCAGTTCTTC. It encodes CASSSTGLEQFF.

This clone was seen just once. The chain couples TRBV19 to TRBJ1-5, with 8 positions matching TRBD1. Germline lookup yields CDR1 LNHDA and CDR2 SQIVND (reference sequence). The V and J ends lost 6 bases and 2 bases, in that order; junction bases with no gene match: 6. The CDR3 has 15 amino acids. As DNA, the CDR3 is TGTGCCAGTAGGATGTTACAGGGGGGCAATCAGCCCCAGCATTTT. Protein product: CASRMLQGGNQPQHF.

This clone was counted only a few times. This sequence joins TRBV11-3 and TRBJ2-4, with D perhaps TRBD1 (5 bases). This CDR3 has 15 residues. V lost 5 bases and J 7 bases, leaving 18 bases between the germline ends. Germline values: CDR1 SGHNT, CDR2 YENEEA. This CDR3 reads CASSPVQGFSNIQYF. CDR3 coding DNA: TGTGCCAGCAGCCCGGTTCAGGGATTCTCGAACATTCAGTACTTC.

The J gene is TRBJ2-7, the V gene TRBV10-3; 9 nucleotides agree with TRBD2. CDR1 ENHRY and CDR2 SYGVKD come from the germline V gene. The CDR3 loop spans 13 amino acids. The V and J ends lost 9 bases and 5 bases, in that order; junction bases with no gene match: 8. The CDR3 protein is CAISSRTSDEQYF. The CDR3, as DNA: TGTGCCATATCCTCTAGGACTAGCGACGAGCAGTACTTC.

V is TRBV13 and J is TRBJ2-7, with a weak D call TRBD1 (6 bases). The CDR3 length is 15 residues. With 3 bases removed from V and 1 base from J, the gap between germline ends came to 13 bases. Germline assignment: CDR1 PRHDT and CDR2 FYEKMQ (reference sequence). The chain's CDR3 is CASSLVTGNSYEQYF. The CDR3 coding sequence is TGTGCCAGCAGCTTGGTCACAGGGAATTCCTACGAGCAGTACTTC.

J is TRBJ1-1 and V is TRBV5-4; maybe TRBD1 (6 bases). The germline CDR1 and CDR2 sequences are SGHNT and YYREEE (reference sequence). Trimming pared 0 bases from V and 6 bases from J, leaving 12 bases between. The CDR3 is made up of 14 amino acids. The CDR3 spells CASSLAQGIPEAFF. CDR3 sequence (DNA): TGTGCCAGCAGCTTGGCACAGGGAATCCCTGAAGCTTTCTTT.

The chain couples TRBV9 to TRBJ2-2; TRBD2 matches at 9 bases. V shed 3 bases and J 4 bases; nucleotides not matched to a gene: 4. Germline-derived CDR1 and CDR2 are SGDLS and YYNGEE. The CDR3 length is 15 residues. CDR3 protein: CASSASGMGTGELFF. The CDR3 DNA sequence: TGTGCCAGCAGCGCTAGCGGGATGGGCACCGGGGAGCTGTTTTTT.

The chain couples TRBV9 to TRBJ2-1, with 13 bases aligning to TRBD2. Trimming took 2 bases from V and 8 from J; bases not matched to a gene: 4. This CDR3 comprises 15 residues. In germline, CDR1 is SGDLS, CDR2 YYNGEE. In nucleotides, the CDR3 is TGTGCCAGCAGCGTGAGACTAGCGGGAGGCTATGAGCAGTTCTTC. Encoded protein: CASSVRLAGGYEQFF.

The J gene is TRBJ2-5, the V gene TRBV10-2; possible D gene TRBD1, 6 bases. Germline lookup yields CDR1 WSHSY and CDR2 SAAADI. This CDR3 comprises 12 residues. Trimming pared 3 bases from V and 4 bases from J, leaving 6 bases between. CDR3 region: CASSEQGETQYF. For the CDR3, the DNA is TGCGCCAGCAGTGAACAGGGAGAGACCCAGTACTTC.

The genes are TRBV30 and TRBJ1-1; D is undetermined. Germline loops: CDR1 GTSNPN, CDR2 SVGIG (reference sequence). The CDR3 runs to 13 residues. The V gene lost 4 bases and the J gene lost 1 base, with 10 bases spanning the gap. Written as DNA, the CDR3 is TGTGCCTGGATGCATGTCGGGAACACTGAAGCTTTCTTT. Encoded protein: CAWMHVGNTEAFF.

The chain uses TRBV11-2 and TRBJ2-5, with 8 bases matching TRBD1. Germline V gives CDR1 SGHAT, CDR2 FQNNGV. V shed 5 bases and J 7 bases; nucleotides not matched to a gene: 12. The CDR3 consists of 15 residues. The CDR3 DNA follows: TGTGCCAGCAGCGGAGGGACAGGTAGTAGAGCGACCCAGTACTTC. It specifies CASSGGTGSRATQYF.

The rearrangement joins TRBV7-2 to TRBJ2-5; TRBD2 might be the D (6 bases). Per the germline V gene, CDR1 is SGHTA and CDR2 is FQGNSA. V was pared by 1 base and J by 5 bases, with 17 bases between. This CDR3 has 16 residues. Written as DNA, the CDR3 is TGTGCCAGCAGCTTAGACCGGCGGGAAGTAACGGAGACCCAGTACTTC. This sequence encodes CASSLDRREVTETQYF.

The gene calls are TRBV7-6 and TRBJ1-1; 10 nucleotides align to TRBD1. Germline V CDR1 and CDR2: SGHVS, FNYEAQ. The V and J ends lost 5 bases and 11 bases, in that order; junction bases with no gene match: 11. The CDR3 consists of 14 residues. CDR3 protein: CASSPGGQGYKAFF. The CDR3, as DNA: TGTGCCAGCAGCCCAGGGGGACAGGGGTATAAGGCTTTCTTT. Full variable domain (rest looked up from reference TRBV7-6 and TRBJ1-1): GAGVSQSPRYKVTKRGQDVALRCDPISGHVSLYWYRQALGQGPEFLTYFNYEAQQDKSGLPNDRFSAERPEGSISTLTIQRTEQRDSAMYRCASSPGGQGYKAFFGQGTRLTVV.

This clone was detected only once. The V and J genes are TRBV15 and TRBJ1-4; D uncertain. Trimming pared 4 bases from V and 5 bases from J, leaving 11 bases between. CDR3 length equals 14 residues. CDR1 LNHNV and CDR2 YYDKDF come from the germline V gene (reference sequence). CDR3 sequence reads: CATSTRTGNEKLFF. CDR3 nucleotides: TGTGCCACCAGCACTCGGACGGGGAATGAAAAACTGTTTTTT.

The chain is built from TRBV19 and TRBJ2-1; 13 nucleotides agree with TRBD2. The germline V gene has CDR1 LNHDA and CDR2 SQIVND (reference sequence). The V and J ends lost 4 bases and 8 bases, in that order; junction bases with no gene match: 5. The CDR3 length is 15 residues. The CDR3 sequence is CASSSGTSGTHEQFF. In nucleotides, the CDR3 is TGTGCCAGTAGTAGCGGGACTAGCGGGACCCATGAGCAGTTCTTC.

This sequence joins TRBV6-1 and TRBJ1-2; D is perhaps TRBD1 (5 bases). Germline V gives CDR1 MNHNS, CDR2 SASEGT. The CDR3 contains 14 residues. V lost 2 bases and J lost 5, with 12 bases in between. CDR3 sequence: CASSEQGPPYGYTF. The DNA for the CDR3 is TGTGCCAGCAGTGAACAGGGTCCTCCTTATGGCTACACCTTC.

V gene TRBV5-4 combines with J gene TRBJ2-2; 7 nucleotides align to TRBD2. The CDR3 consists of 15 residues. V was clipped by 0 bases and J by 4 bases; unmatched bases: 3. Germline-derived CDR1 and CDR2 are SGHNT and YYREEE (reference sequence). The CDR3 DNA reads TGTGCCAGCAGCTTGGGCGCGGGGGTCACCGGGGAGCTGTTTTTT. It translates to CASSLGAGVTGELFF. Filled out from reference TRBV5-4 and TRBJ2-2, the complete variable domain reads ETGVTQSPTHLIKTRGQQVTLRCSSQSGHNTVSWYQQALGQGPQFIFQYYREEENGRGNFPPRFSGLQFPNYSSELNVNALELDDSALYLCASSLGAGVTGELFFGEGSRLTVL.